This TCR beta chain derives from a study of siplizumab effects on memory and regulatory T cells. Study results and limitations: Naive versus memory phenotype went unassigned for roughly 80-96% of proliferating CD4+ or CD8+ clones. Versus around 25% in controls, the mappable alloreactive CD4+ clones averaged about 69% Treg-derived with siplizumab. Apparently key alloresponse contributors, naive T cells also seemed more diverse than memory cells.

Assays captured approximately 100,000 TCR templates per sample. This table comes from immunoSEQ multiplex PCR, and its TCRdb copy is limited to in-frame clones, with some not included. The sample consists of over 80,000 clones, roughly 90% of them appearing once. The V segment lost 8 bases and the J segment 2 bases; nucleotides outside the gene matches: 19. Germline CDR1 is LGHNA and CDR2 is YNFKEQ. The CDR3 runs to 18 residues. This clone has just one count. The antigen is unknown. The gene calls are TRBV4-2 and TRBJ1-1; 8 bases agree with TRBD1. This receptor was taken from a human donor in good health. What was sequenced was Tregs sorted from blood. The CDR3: CASQAGGRFQSRNTEAFF. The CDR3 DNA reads TGTGCCAGCCAAGCAGGGGGCCGCTTTCAGTCCCGTAACACTGAAGCTTTCTTT.